Below are 17 T cell receptor beta chains sequenced from a single sample in a study of blood T cell repertoires in COVID-19. This table comes from immunoSEQ multiplex PCR, and its TCRdb copy is limited to in-frame clones, with some not included. The table lists some 210,000 clones, approximately 78% of them singletons, with about an eighth in the top ten. Sequenced: peripheral blood. Receptor source: a woman aged 40 to 49 with acute or convalescent COVID-19.

V gene TRBV27 combines with J gene TRBJ1-4; D is perhaps TRBD1 (6 bases). Trimming shortened V by 5 bases and J by 7 bases, and 14 bases separated the two germline ends. This CDR3 is 14 amino acids long. The germline CDR1 and CDR2 sequences are MNHEY and SMNVEV (reference sequence). CDR3 protein: CASSPTGPLEKLFF. The DNA of the CDR3 is TGTGCCAGCAGTCCTACAGGGCCTCTTGAAAAACTGTTTTTT.

The J gene is TRBJ1-2, the V gene TRBV6-2 or TRBV6-3; D may be TRBD1 (6 bases). Trimming pared 5 bases from V and 12 bases from J, leaving 13 bases between. Germline V gene lookup returns CDR1 MNHEY and CDR2 SVGEGT. This CDR3 spans 11 amino acids. The CDR3 bases are TGTGCCAGCAGTGATGACAGGATCCACACCTTC. It specifies CASSDDRIHTF.

The V call is TRBV7-3, the J call TRBJ2-2; D ambiguous. Trimming took off 2 bases at V and 7 bases at J, with 8 bases between the two ends. Germline V gives CDR1 SGHTA, CDR2 FQGTGA. The CDR3 is 13 residues long. For the CDR3, the DNA is TGTGCCAGCAGCTTACTCCGTTTCGGGGAGCTGTTTTTT. This encodes CASSLLRFGELFF.

This clone was seen a handful of times. A much larger clone lies a single base off, so this may be a read error. This rearrangement joins TRBV12-3 or TRBV12-4 to TRBJ2-1; 7 nucleotides agree with TRBD1. CDR3 length: 13 amino acids. Unmatched junction bases numbered 2, after V lost 5 bases and J lost 4 bases. The CDR3 reads CASSPDRYNEQFF. The CDR3 bases are TGTGCCAGCAGTCCGGACAGGTACAATGAGCAGTTCTTC.

The chain recombines TRBV7-2 with TRBJ2-1; 11 nucleotides match TRBD2. Per the germline V gene, CDR1 is SGHTA and CDR2 is FQGNSA. This CDR3 spans 13 amino acids. V dropped 5 bases and J dropped 10; count of bases not matched to a gene: 4. The DNA of the CDR3 is TGTGCCAGCAGCATTACTAGCGGGAGAGAGCAGTTCTTC. Protein: CASSITSGREQFF. The full variable domain, its missing parts supplied by reference TRBV7-2 and TRBJ2-1, is GAGVSQSPSNKVTEKGKDVELRCDPISGHTALYWYRQSLGQGLEFLIYFQGNSAPDKSGLPSDRFSAERTGGSVSTLTIQRTQQEDSAVYLCASSITSGREQFFGPGTRLTVL.

This clone was detected only a few times. This chain connects TRBV19 to TRBJ2-3; 10 bases are a match to TRBD1. This CDR3 is built from 16 residues. The germline V gene encodes CDR1 LNHDA and CDR2 SQIVND (reference sequence). With 3 bases clipped from V and 1 base from J, the junction kept 4 bases outside the gene matches. The CDR3: CASSIVGTGGTDTQYF. CDR3 bases: TGTGCCAGTAGTATTGTAGGGACAGGGGGCACAGATACGCAGTATTTT.

J is TRBJ1-3 and V is TRBV6-5; tentatively, D is TRBD1 (6 bases). This CDR3 comprises 15 residues. The V gene lost 6 bases and the J gene lost 1 base, with 13 bases spanning the gap. CDR1 and CDR2 (germline): MNHEY, SVGAGI. The chain's CDR3 is CASSATGFSGNTIYF. CDR3 nucleotides: TGTGCCAGCAGCGCTACAGGGTTTTCTGGAAACACCATATATTTT.

This clone came up a few times. The chain joins TRBV6-5 to TRBJ1-1; D perhaps matches TRBD1 (5 bases). The germline gives CDR1 MNHEY, CDR2 SVGAGI. CDR3 size: 13 residues. V lost 4 bases to trimming and J lost 4 bases, with 10 bases between them. The CDR3 DNA follows: TGTGCCAGCAGTTTTTACAGGACCACTGAAGCTTTCTTT. Protein sequence: CASSFYRTTEAFF.

This rearrangement joins TRBV7-9 to TRBJ2-5; D unresolved. Trimming left V 4 bases short and J 4 bases short, with 16 bases between. CDR1 and CDR2 from the germline V gene are SEHNR and FQNEAQ (reference sequence). The CDR3 is made up of 15 amino acids. The CDR3 DNA follows: TGTGCCAGCAGCTCACCAGAGGTCCTTCCAGAGACCCAGTACTTC. It specifies CASSSPEVLPETQYF. Based on the CDR3 plus reference TRBV7-9 and TRBJ2-5, the full variable domain is DTGVSQNPRHKITKRGQNVTFRCDPISEHNRLYWYRQTLGQGPEFLTYFQNEAQLEKSRLLSDRFSAERPKGSFSTLEIQRTEQGDSAMYLCASSSPEVLPETQYFGPGTRLLVL.

This clone was seen a handful of times. V is TRBV21-1 and J is TRBJ2-1; no check of the table's D call, TRBD2, against the DNA was made. TRBV21-1 is designated a pseudogene. This CDR3 is built from 14 residues. Here the CDR3 DNA reads TGTGCCAGCAGCAAACGGAGCCCCTACAATGAGCAGTTCTTC. Its translation is CASSKRSPYNEQFF.

This rearrangement joins TRBV6-4 to TRBJ2-1; D is undetermined. Germline-derived CDR1 and CDR2 are MRHNA and SNTAGT. The CDR3 is 15 residues long. The ends were cut back, 4 bases at V and 4 bases at J, with 14 bases in the middle. Here the CDR3 DNA reads TGTGCCAGCAGTGCTCATACAACCGGGTACAATGAGCAGTTCTTC. Encoded protein: CASSAHTTGYNEQFF.

The rearrangement joins TRBV2 to TRBJ1-2; 7 bases are a match to TRBD1. This CDR3 is built from 13 residues. Germline CDR1 reads SNHLY; CDR2 reads FYNNEI. With V trimmed by 6 bases and J by 4 bases, 5 bases remained unmatched. This CDR3 is CASSADRVYGYTF. The CDR3 DNA sequence: TGTGCCAGCAGCGCAGACAGGGTCTATGGCTACACCTTC.

The table lists this clone with a few counts. The genes are TRBV7-9 and TRBJ2-2; D is unclear. The germline V gene has CDR1 SEHNR and CDR2 FQNEAQ (reference sequence). This CDR3 contains 10 residues. The DNA of the CDR3 is TGTGCATGTGAGTCCGGGGAGCTGTTTTTT. Translation: CACESGELFF.

This chain uses TRBV2 with TRBJ2-7, with 13 bases aligning to TRBD2. Germline CDR1 and CDR2: SNHLY and FYNNEI. V gave up 2 bases and J gave up 12 bases; unmatched junction bases: 4. This CDR3 is built from 13 residues. CDR3 sequence (DNA): TGTGCCAGCAGTGAAACTAGCGGGGGGGTCACGTACTTC. Residues: CASSETSGGVTYF.

The genes are TRBV7-2 and TRBJ2-3, with 12 bases identical to TRBD1. Germline values: CDR1 SGHTA, CDR2 FQGNSA. The length of the CDR3 is 15 residues. V gave up 5 bases and J gave up 4 bases; unmatched junction bases: 4. The CDR3 DNA is TGTGCCAGCAGCCCGGGACAGGGGGCCCCAGATACGCAGTATTTT. This sequence encodes CASSPGQGAPDTQYF. Full variable domain (remainder filled in from reference TRBV7-2 and TRBJ2-3): GAGVSQSPSNKVTEKGKDVELRCDPISGHTALYWYRQSLGQGLEFLIYFQGNSAPDKSGLPSDRFSAERTGGSVSTLTIQRTQQEDSAVYLCASSPGQGAPDTQYFGPGTRLTVL.

The chain joins TRBV7-9 to TRBJ2-7, with 8 bases identical to TRBD1. The junction had 11 bases not matched to a gene; V was cut back by 6 bases and J by 7 bases. Per the germline V gene, CDR1 is SEHNR and CDR2 is FQNEAQ (reference sequence). The CDR3 is made up of 14 amino acids. The CDR3 protein is CASSLEQGEREQYF. CDR3 nucleotide sequence: TGTGCCAGCAGTTTGGAACAGGGGGAGCGAGAGCAGTACTTC.

The rearrangement links TRBV6-1 to TRBJ1-5; TRBD1 agrees at 8 bases. The V segment lost 0 bases and the J segment 6 bases; nucleotides outside the gene matches: 1. Looked up from germline, CDR1 is MNHNS and CDR2 is SASEGT. The CDR3 extends over 14 amino acids. The chain's CDR3 is CASSEAGTGQPQHF. The CDR3 DNA follows: TGTGCCAGCAGTGAAGCAGGGACAGGTCAGCCCCAGCATTTT.